This T cell receptor beta chain was sequenced during a study of T-cell reconstitution after alpha-beta-depleted transplantation in children. V was shortened by 1 base and J by 11 bases, with 11 bases between the two germline ends. CDR3 length equals 12 residues. Unique molecular identifiers were incorporated into the prepared TCRbeta library. TCRdb reprocessed the PCR reads with MiXCR, giving one entry per CDR3 protein. The table lists approximately 150,000 distinct CDR3 sequences, around 9% of them singletons. Many counts were recorded for this clonotype. Its antigen is still unknown. Study observations and caveats: At the one-year point after transplant, T-cell counts and TCRbeta diversity were found to come mostly from T cells that had been newly produced. Recipient T cells and thymic progenitors that survived gave rise to the high TCRbeta diversity observed at day 60 in some patients. Reportedly, roughly two months post-transplant, alpha-beta T cells arose from several hundred expanded graft clones.

The specimen was PBMCs, mostly from graft donor cells, collected 180 days after TCRalphabeta/CD19-depleted stem cell transplant. This sequence originates from a female patient aged 2-9 years who had a stem cell transplant for congenital amegakaryocytic thrombocytopenia, so the T cells may come from the graft donor. The chain has TRBV12-3 or TRBV12-4 and TRBJ1-1; D gene ambiguous. The chain's CDR3 is CASSLVFPQAFF. In DNA form, the CDR3 reads TGTGCCAGCAGTTTAGTCTTCCCCCAGGCTTTCTTT.